Below, 5 T cell receptor beta chains from the same sample are listed, as sequenced in a study of spatial heterogeneity in lung cancer. TCRdb re-called the 5' RACE reads with MiXCR, one entry per CDR3 protein. The sample lists roughly 17,000 distinct CDR3 sequences; around a fifth were seen once. Regarding time point: sample taken at primary tumor resection. Unsorted whole RNA from tumor, nontumor lung or frozen PBMC underwent sequencing. The starting material was PBMCs, obtained at surgery. The receptors here all came from a female donor with early-stage non-small cell lung cancer.

By share of the sample, this clonotype is medium-sized. J is TRBJ2-7 and V is TRBV7-8, with 8 nucleotides matching TRBD1. J was trimmed by 0 bases and V by 0 bases; bases with no gene match: 7. The germline V gene encodes CDR1 SGHVS and CDR2 FQNEAQ. The CDR3 has 17 amino acids. This CDR3 is CASSLAGLGQVSYEQYF. The CDR3 DNA reads TGTGCCAGCAGCTTAGCGGGATTGGGACAGGTCTCCTACGAGCAGTACTTC.

This clonotype was recorded at least ten times. This sequence joins TRBV6-1 and TRBJ2-5; D is unclear. Trimming took 4 bases from V and 1 from J, leaving 16 bases between them. This CDR3 contains 16 residues. Per the germline V gene, CDR1 is MNHNS and CDR2 is SASEGT. CDR3 amino acids: CASSGNPRFIQETQYF. The CDR3 region has the DNA TGTGCCAGCAGTGGCAACCCGAGATTCATCCAAGAGACCCAGTACTTC.

In this sample, this clonotype turned up many times. The chain employs TRBV10-3 and TRBJ2-7; no reliable D call. This CDR3 spans 14 amino acids. The V end lost 2 bases, the J end lost 0 bases, and 8 bases lay between the germline ends. Germline loops: CDR1 ENHRY, CDR2 SYGVKD. The CDR3 loop is CAISESLTSYEQYF. In nucleotides, the CDR3 is TGTGCCATCAGTGAGAGCCTGACCTCCTACGAGCAGTACTTC.

The chain has TRBV19 and TRBJ2-7; 11 bases agree with TRBD1. CDR1 is LNHDA, CDR2 SQIVND, per germline (reference sequence). CDR3 length: 15 residues. Unmatched junction bases numbered 2, after V lost 2 bases and J lost 2 bases. In DNA form, the CDR3 reads TGTGCCAGTAGTATATCGGGACAGGGGGCCTACGAGCAGTACTTC. The encoded protein is CASSISGQGAYEQYF.

In its sample, this clonotype was seen many times. The rearrangement joins TRBV23-1 to TRBJ2-7, with no clear D. TRBV23-1 is an ORF, and what it does is uncertain. V shed 4 bases and J shed 5 bases, with 6 bases lying between them. The CDR3 covers 11 residues. The CDR3 here is CASSRSHEQYF. As DNA, the CDR3 is TGCGCCAGCAGTCGCAGTCACGAGCAGTACTTC.